This T cell receptor (beta chain) originates from a study of shared clonotypes between healthy human individuals. Measured with immunoSEQ multiplex PCR; TCRdb has only the in-frame clones, and not every one. The top ten clones hold under 0.25% of a sample with fewer than 1 million clones, 95% to 97% of them seen once. The CDR3 runs 11 residues. Germline values: CDR1 DFQATT, CDR2 SNEGSKA (reference sequence). V dropped 7 bases and J dropped 7 bases, with 10 bases sitting between them. This clone was observed a single time. CD45RO-negative cells were positively selected for CCR7, leaving out terminally differentiated effector memory CD45RA+ cells.

The chain recombines TRBV20-1 with TRBJ2-2; D is undetermined. The sequenced material came from naive CD8+ T cells sorted from blood. The sequence derives from a man aged 30-40 years in good health. The CDR3 region is CSVPVGGELFF. The CDR3 nucleotides read TGCAGTGTCCCCGTGGGCGGGGAGCTGTTTTTT.